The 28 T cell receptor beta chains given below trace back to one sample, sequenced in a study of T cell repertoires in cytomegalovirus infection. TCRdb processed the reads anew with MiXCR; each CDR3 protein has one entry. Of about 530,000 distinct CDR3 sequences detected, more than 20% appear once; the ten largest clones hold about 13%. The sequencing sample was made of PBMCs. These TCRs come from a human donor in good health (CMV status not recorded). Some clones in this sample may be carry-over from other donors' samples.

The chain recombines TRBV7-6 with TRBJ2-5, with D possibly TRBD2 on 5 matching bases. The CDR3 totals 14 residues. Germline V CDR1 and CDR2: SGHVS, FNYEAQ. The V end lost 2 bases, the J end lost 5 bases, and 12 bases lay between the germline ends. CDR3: CASSLRGRRETQYF. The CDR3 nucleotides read TGTGCCAGCAGCTTACGGGGAAGGAGGGAGACCCAGTACTTC.

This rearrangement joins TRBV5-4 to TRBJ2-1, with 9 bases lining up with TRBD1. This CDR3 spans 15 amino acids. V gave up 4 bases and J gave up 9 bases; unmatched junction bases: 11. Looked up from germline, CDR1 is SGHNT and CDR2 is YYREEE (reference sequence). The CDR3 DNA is TGTGCCAGCAGCCCTCGGGACAGGGACCTTGGTGAGCAGTTCTTC. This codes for CASSPRDRDLGEQFF.

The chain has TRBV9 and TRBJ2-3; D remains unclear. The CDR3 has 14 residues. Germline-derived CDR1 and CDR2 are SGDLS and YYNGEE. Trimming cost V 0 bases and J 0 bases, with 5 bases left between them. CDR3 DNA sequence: TGTGCCAGCAGCGTAGAACGGAGCACAGATACGCAGTATTTT. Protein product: CASSVERSTDTQYF. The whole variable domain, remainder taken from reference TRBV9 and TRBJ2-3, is DSGVTQTPKHLITATGQRVTLRCSPRSGDLSVYWYQQSLDQGLQFLIQYYNGEERAKGNILERFSAQQFPDLHSELNLSSLELGDSALYFCASSVERSTDTQYFGPGTRLTVL.

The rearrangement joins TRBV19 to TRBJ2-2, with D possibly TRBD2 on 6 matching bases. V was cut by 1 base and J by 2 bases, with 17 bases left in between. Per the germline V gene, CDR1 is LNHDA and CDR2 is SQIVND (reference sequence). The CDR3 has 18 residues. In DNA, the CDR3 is TGTGCCAGTAGTATAGCCCCATTCGGCGGACTAAACACCGGGGAGCTGTTTTTT. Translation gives CASSIAPFGGLNTGELFF.

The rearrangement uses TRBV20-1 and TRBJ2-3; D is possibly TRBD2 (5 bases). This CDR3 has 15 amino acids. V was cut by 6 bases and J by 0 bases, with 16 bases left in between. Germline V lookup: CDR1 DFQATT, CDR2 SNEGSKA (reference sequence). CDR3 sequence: CSADRTEPSTDTQYF. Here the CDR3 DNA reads TGCAGTGCCGATCGGACTGAACCTAGCACAGATACGCAGTATTTT.

This CDR3 reads CASSYSTTGGNTEAFF. CDR3 nucleotides: TGTGCCAGCAGTTACTCGACGACAGGGGGGAACACTGAAGCTTTCTTT. The V and J genes are TRBV6-2 or TRBV6-3 and TRBJ1-1, with TRBD1 matching over 9 bases. CDR3 length equals 16 residues. Germline CDR1 MNHEY, CDR2 SVGEGT. The V segment lost 0 bases and the J segment 1 base; nucleotides outside the gene matches: 3.

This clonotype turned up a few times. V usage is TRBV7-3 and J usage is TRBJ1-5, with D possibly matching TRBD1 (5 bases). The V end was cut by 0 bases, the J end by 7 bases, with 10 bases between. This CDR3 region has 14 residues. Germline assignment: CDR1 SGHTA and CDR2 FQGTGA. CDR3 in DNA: TGTGCCAGCAGCTTAACAGGGACGGGACAGCCCCAGCATTTT. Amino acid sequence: CASSLTGTGQPQHF.

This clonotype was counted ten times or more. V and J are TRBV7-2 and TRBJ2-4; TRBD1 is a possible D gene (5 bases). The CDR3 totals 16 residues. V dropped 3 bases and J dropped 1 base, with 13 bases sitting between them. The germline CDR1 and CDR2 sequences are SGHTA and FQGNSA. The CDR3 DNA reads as TGTGCCAGCAGCTTGACAGTCCTCCTGGCCAAAAACATTCAGTACTTC. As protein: CASSLTVLLAKNIQYF. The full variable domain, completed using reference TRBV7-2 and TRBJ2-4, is GAGVSQSPSNKVTEKGKDVELRCDPISGHTALYWYRQSLGQGLEFLIYFQGNSAPDKSGLPSDRFSAERTGGSVSTLTIQRTQQEDSAVYLCASSLTVLLAKNIQYFGAGTRLSVL.

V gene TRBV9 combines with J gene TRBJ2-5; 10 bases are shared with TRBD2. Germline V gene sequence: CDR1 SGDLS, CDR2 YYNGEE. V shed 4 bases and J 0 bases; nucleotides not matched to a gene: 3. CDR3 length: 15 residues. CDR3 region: CASSLGTSDQETQYF. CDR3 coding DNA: TGTGCCAGCAGCCTCGGGACTAGCGACCAAGAGACCCAGTACTTC. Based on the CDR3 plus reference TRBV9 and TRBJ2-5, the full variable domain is DSGVTQTPKHLITATGQRVTLRCSPRSGDLSVYWYQQSLDQGLQFLIQYYNGEERAKGNILERFSAQQFPDLHSELNLSSLELGDSALYFCASSLGTSDQETQYFGPGTRLLVL.

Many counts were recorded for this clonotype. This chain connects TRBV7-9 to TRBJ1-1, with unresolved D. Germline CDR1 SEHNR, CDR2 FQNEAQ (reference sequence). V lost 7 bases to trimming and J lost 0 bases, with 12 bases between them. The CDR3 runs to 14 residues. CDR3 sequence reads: CASNGFGVNTEAFF. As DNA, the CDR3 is TGTGCCAGCAATGGGTTCGGTGTGAACACTGAAGCTTTCTTT.

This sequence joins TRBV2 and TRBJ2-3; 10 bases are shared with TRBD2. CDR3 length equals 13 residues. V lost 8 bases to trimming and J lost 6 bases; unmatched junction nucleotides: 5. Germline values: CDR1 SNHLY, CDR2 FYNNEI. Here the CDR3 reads CASWTSGRDTQYF. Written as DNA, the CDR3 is TGTGCCAGCTGGACTAGCGGACGCGATACGCAGTATTTT.

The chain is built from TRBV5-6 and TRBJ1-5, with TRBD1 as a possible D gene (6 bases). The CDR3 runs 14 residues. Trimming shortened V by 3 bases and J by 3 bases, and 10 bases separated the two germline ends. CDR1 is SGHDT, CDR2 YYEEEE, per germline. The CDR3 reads CASSSYRDNQPQHF. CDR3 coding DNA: TGTGCCAGCAGCTCCTACAGGGACAATCAGCCCCAGCATTTT.

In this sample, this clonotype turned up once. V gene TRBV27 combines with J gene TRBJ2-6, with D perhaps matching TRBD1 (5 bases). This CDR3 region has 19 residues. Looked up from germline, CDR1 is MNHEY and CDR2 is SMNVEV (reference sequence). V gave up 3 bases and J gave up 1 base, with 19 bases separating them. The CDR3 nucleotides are TGTGCCAGCAGTTTCATTTTTGGGGCATCTTCATCTGGGGCCAACGTCCTGACTTTC. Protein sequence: CASSFIFGASSSGANVLTF.

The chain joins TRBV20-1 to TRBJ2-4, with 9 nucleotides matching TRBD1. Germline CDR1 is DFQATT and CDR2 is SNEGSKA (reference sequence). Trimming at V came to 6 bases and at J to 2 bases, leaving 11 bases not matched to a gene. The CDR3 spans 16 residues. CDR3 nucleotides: TGCAGTGCCTCGACTCTCGACAGGGGGACCAAAAACATTCAGTACTTC. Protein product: CSASTLDRGTKNIQYF.

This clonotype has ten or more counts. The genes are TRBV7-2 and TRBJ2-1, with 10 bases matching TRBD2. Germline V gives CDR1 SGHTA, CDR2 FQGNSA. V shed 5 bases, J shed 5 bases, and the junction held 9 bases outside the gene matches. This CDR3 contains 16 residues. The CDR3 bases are TGTGCCAGCAGCAGACCGGGACTAGCGTATAACAATGAGCAGTTCTTC. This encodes CASSRPGLAYNNEQFF.

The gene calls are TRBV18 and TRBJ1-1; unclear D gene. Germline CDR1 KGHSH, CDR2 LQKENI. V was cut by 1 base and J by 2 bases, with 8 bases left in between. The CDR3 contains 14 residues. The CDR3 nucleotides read TGTGCCAGCTCACCACGAACAATTAACACTGAAGCTTTCTTT. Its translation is CASSPRTINTEAFF.

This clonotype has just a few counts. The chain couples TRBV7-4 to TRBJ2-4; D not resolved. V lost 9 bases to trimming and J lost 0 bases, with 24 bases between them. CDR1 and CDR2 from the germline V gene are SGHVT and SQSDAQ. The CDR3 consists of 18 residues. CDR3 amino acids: CASDSLGPLKAAKNIQYF. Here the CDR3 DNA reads TGTGCCAGTGACTCACTCGGACCTCTCAAGGCAGCCAAAAACATTCAGTACTTC. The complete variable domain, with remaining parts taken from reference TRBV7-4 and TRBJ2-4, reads GAGVSQSPRYKVAKRGRDVALRCDSISGHVTLYWYRQTLGQGSEVLTYSQSDAQRDKSGRPSGRFSAERPERSVSTLKIQRTEQGDSAVYLCASDSLGPLKAAKNIQYFGAGTRLSVL.

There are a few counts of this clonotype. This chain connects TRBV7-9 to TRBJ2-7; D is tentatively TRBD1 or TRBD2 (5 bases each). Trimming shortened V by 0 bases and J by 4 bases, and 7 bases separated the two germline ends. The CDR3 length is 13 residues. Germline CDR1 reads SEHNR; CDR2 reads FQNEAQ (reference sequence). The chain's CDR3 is CASSLAGEYEQYV. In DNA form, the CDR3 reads TGTGCCAGCAGCTTAGCGGGGGAATACGAGCAGTACGTC.

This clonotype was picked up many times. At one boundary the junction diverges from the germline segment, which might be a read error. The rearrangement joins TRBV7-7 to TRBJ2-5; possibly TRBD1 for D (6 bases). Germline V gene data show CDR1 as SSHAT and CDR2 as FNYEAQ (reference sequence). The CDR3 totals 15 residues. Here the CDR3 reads CASSPHRVWGETQYF. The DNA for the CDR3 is TGTGCTAGCAGCCCCCACAGGGTTTGGGGAGAGACCCAGTACTTC.

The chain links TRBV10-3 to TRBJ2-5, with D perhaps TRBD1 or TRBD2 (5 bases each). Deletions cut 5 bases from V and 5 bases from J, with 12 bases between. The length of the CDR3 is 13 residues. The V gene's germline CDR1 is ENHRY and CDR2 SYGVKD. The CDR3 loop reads CAISKRDPETQYF. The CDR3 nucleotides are TGTGCCATCAGTAAACGGGACCCCGAGACCCAGTACTTC.

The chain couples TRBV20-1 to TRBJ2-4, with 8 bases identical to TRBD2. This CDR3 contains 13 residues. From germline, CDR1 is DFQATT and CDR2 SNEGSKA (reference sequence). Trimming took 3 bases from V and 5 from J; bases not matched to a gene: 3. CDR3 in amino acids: CSARTSAQNIQYF. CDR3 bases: TGCAGTGCTAGGACTAGCGCTCAAAACATTCAGTACTTC.

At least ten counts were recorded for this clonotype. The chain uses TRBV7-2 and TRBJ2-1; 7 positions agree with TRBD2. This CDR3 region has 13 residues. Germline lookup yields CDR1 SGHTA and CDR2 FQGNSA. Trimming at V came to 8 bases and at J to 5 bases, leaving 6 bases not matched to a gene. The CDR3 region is CASGGSLNNEQFF. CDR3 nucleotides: TGTGCCAGCGGCGGGAGTCTGAACAATGAGCAGTTCTTC.

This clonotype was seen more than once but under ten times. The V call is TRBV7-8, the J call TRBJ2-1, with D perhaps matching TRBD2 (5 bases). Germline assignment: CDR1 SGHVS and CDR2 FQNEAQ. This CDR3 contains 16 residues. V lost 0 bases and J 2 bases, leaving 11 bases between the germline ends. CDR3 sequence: CASSLASGNAYNEQFF. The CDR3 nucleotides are TGTGCCAGCAGCTTAGCAAGCGGCAACGCCTACAATGAGCAGTTCTTC. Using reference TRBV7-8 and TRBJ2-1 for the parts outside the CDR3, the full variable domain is GAGVSQSPRYKVAKRGQDVALRCDPISGHVSLFWYQQALGQGPEFLTYFQNEAQLDKSGLPSDRFFAERPEGSVSTLKIQRTQQEDSAVYLCASSLASGNAYNEQFFGPGTRLTVL.

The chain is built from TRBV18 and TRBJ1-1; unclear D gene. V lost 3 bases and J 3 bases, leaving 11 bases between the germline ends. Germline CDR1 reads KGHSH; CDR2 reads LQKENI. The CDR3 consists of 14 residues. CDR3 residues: CASSPNSLYTEAFF. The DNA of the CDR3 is TGTGCCAGCTCACCGAACAGCCTATACACTGAAGCTTTCTTT.

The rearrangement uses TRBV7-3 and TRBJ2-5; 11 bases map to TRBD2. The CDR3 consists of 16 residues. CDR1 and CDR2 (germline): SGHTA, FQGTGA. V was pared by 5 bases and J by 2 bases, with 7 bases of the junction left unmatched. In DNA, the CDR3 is TGTGCCAGCAGCGCCGGGACTAGCGGAGGTCAAGAGACCCAGTACTTC. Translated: CASSAGTSGGQETQYF.

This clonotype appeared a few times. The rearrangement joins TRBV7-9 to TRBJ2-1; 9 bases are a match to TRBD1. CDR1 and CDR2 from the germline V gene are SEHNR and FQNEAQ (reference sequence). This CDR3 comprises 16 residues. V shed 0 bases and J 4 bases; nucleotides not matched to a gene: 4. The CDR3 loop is CASSLAEGQGYNEQFF. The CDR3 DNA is TGTGCCAGCAGCTTAGCGGAGGGACAGGGTTACAATGAGCAGTTCTTC.

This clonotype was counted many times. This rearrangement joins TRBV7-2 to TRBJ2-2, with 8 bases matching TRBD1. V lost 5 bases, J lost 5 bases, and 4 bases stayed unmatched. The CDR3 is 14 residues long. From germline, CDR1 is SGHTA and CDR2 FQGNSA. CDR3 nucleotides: TGTGCCAGCAGCCGACAGGGGTTAACCGGGGAGCTGTTTTTT. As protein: CASSRQGLTGELFF.

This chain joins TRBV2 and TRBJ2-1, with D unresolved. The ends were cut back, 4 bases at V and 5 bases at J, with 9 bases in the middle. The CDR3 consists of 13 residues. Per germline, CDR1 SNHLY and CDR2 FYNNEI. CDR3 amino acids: CASSGAYDNEQFF. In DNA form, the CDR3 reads TGTGCCAGCAGTGGCGCTTACGACAATGAGCAGTTCTTC.